This T cell receptor beta chain originates from a study of cytomegalovirus exposure and HLA in healthy donors. At the level of the study: Earlier work reported 95 million to 130 million unique TCR beta sequences from 150 million to 200 million T cells.

A multiplex PCR was run with 60 Vbeta primers and 13 Jbeta primers. TCRdb's table, derived via immunoSEQ multiplex PCR, lists solely in-frame clones and lacks some. Among roughly 150,000 clones listed, approximately 81% were seen once. Study-level points and caveats: According to reports, the classifier identified cytomegalovirus status with high specificity and sensitivity.

Points on this clone: Its antigen is undetermined.

The CDR3 totals 16 residues. Trimming took 3 bases from V and 5 from J; bases not matched to a gene: 9. Germline V gene lookup returns CDR1 SGHRS and CDR2 YFSETQ. The chain joins TRBV5-1 to TRBJ1-2; 11 bases agree with TRBD1. This clonotype originated in a boy aged 2-9 years in good health and CMV-seronegative. The sample taken for sequencing was PBMCs. The CDR3 nucleotides read TGCGCCAGCAGCTACGCACCGGACAGGGGGCTGTATGGCTACACCTTC. This translates into CASSYAPDRGLYGYTF.